Below are 8 T cell receptor beta chains sequenced from a single sample in a study of blood T cells in healthy people across ages (dated by TCRdb to the mid-2010s). Libraries were made using 5' RACE. Sequenced using an Illumina HiSeq 2500. A second PCR of about 6 to 11 cycles was run with a J-beta primer mix and a sample-barcoded 5' primer. TCRdb ran its own pipeline on the public reads, namely fastp trimming at Q25 and MiXCR clone calling, and kept in-frame beta chains. Each CDR3 protein appears once, grouped with its most common genes and DNA. The sample table contains about 580,000 distinct CDR3 sequences; only one count was recorded for 40% to 50% of them. 20% to 25% of the sample comes from the top ten. Sequenced material: blood. The receptors derive from a man aged 80 or over in good health.

J is TRBJ2-1 and V is TRBV20-1; D call uncertain. The CDR3 consists of 9 residues. Per the germline V gene, CDR1 is DFQATT and CDR2 is SNEGSKA (reference sequence). V lost 5 bases to trimming and J lost 10 bases, with 6 bases between them. CDR3 in amino acids: CSAGIEQFF. The DNA for the CDR3 is TGCAGTGCTGGGATCGAGCAGTTCTTC.

This chain uses TRBV7-9 with TRBJ2-7; 9 positions agree with TRBD2. V was pared by 1 base and J by 3 bases, with 7 bases of the junction left unmatched. The CDR3 extends over 16 amino acids. Germline V gene data show CDR1 as SEHNR and CDR2 as FQNEAQ (reference sequence). CDR3 nucleotide sequence: TGTGCCAGCAGCTTAGTGGGGCAGCGGGAGGACTACGAGCAGTACTTC. Amino acid sequence: CASSLVGQREDYEQYF.

This clonotype was counted at least ten times. One end of the junction is discordant with germline, which a read error may explain. V is TRBV6-5 and J is TRBJ1-1; D gene ambiguous. CDR3 size: 16 residues. The germline CDR1 and CDR2 sequences are MNHEY and SVGAGI. The CDR3 loop reads CASSHSSRGDDTEAFF. CDR3 nucleotide sequence: TGTGCCAGCAGTCACTCCAGTCGGGGAGATGACACTGAAGCTTTCTTT.

The V and J genes are TRBV7-2 and TRBJ2-3; TRBD2 matches at 9 bases. J was trimmed by 4 bases and V by 1 base; bases with no gene match: 6. Germline V lookup: CDR1 SGHTA, CDR2 FQGNSA. The CDR3 totals 16 residues. The CDR3 nucleotides are TGTGCCAGCAGCTTAGTCGGCGGGGGGGCGGCAGATACGCAGTATTTT. It yields the protein CASSLVGGGAADTQYF.

This clonotype was seen repeatedly, ten times or more. V usage is TRBV6-5 and J usage is TRBJ2-1; D unclear. Trimming cost V 5 bases and J 7 bases, with 9 bases left between them. CDR1 MNHEY and CDR2 SVGAGI come from the germline V gene. This CDR3 comprises 12 residues. The CDR3 loop is CASSPGRNEQFF. The DNA of the CDR3 is TGTGCCAGCAGTCCCGGACGGAATGAGCAGTTCTTC.

In this sample, this clonotype turned up many times. The CDR3 coding sequence is TGTGCCAGCAGTTACTCGACCCTAGCGGGAAAACAAGGTTTAGCGTTCTTC. This encodes CASSYSTLAGKQGLAFF. V is TRBV6-5 and J is TRBJ2-1; TRBD2 matches 9 bases. This CDR3 has 17 amino acids. Germline V CDR1 and CDR2: MNHEY, SVGAGI. With 0 bases clipped from V and 15 bases from J, the junction kept 18 bases outside the gene matches.

The V call is TRBV7-9, the J call TRBJ2-1; TRBD2 matches 9 bases. Trimming cost V 1 base and J 3 bases; bases outside gene matches: 1. CDR3 length: 15 residues. The germline V gene has CDR1 SEHNR and CDR2 FQNEAQ (reference sequence). The CDR3 sequence is CASSLGTSDYNEQFF. As DNA, the CDR3 is TGTGCCAGCAGCTTAGGGACTAGCGACTACAATGAGCAGTTCTTC.

The chain is built from TRBV20-1 and TRBJ2-3, with D possibly being TRBD1 or TRBD2 (5 bases each). The ends were cut back, 1 base at V and 1 base at J, with 12 bases in the middle. The CDR3 extends over 15 amino acids. CDR1 is DFQATT and CDR2 is SNEGSKA in the germline V gene (reference sequence). The chain's CDR3 is CSARAGGRGTDTQYF. For the CDR3, the DNA is TGCAGTGCTAGAGCTGGGGGACGTGGCACAGATACGCAGTATTTT.